The 27 T cell receptor beta chains below come from one sample, sequenced in a study of Graves' ophthalmopathy and Graves' hyperthyroidism. The sequenced template was RNA, covering the TCR beta CDR3 region. HTBI primers primed a first-round RT-PCR, and a second-round multiplex PCR followed. TCRdb recomputed calls from the multiplex PCR reads with MiXCR, one row per CDR3 protein. The data show around 1,200,000 distinct CDR3 sequences, less than 45% seen once. Sample: peripheral blood or thyroid tissue (not recorded which). The receptors stem from an adult man with Graves' hyperthyroidism.

The chain links TRBV2 to TRBJ2-5; TRBD1 matches 9 bases. The CDR3 runs 15 residues. CDR1 is SNHLY and CDR2 is FYNNEI in the germline V gene. Trimming cost V 6 bases and J 0 bases; bases outside gene matches: 5. CDR3 sequence (DNA): TGTGCCAGCAGGGACAGGGGAGCTGACCAAGAGACCCAGTACTTC. This gives the protein CASRDRGADQETQYF.

The chain recombines TRBV4-1 with TRBJ1-4; 11 positions agree with TRBD1. CDR1 and CDR2 (germline): MGHRA, YSYEKL. CDR3 size: 17 residues. V shed 4 bases and J 2 bases; nucleotides not matched to a gene: 6. In DNA form, the CDR3 reads TGCGCCAGCAGCCCCGGACAGGGGGCGCAGACTAATGAAAAACTGTTTTTT. It translates to CASSPGQGAQTNEKLFF.

The chain carries TRBV20-1 and TRBJ2-7; 12 nucleotides line up with TRBD2. The germline V gene encodes CDR1 DFQATT and CDR2 SNEGSKA (reference sequence). The CDR3 totals 16 residues. The ends lost 1 base at V and 4 bases at J; junction bases unmatched: 8. The CDR3 DNA reads as TGCAGTGCTAGAGGACTAGCGGGAGAAGAGACTTACGAGCAGTACTTC. Encoded protein: CSARGLAGEETYEQYF.

As regards this clonotype: A much larger clonotype is one base distant, so this may be a read error. Here the CDR3 omits its conserved ending phenylalanine or tryptophan, so a read error is the likely source. This sequence joins TRBV2 and TRBJ2-5; D is possibly TRBD2 (6 bases). The germline CDR1 and CDR2 sequences are SNHLY and FYNNEI. The CDR3 consists of 15 residues. V was cut by 3 bases and J by 3 bases, with 14 bases left in between. The CDR3 region has the DNA TGTGCCAGCAGTGACGAACTAGCTATCGAAGAGACCCAGTACCTC. Protein: CASSDELAIEETQYL.

This clonotype was recorded at least ten times. This chain joins TRBV20-1 and TRBJ1-1, with D unresolved. Germline values: CDR1 DFQATT, CDR2 SNEGSKA (reference sequence). V lost 1 base to trimming and J lost 1 base, with 13 bases between them. The CDR3 covers 15 residues. CDR3: CSARGQGEKNTEAFF. The CDR3 bases are TGCAGTGCTAGAGGGCAAGGAGAAAAGAACACTGAAGCTTTCTTT.

The chain couples TRBV4-3 to TRBJ1-1, with no clear D. Germline assignment: CDR1 LGHNA and CDR2 YSLEER. The V end lost 0 bases, the J end lost 6 bases, and 17 bases lay between the germline ends. CDR3 length: 16 residues. CDR3 protein: CASSQDRGRLSAEAFF. The CDR3 nucleotides read TGCGCCAGCAGCCAAGATCGGGGTCGGTTGTCAGCTGAAGCTTTCTTT.

This clonotype was observed many times. The rearrangement joins TRBV19 to TRBJ1-2; no firm D call. The CDR3 is 16 residues long. The V gene lost 0 bases and the J gene lost 0 bases, with 11 bases spanning the gap. Germline CDR1 reads LNHDA; CDR2 reads SQIVND (reference sequence). The CDR3 region is CASSIDLRKTNYGYTF. As DNA, the CDR3 is TGTGCCAGTAGTATAGATCTACGGAAGACTAACTATGGCTACACCTTC.

There are a few counts of this clonotype. One junction end disagrees with the germline gene, perhaps due to a read error. This chain uses TRBV7-2 with TRBJ2-7; TRBD2 aligns across 8 bases. Germline V CDR1 and CDR2: SGHTA, FQGNSA. CDR3 size: 16 residues. DNA of the CDR3: TGCGCCAGCAGCCAAGATCATCGGGCGGGGGGCTACGAGCAGTACTTC. Translating gives CASSQDHRAGGYEQYF.

This clonotype was seen repeatedly, ten times or more. The chain recombines TRBV19 with TRBJ1-5, with 7 bases matching TRBD1. Germline V lookup: CDR1 LNHDA, CDR2 SQIVND (reference sequence). The CDR3 extends over 16 amino acids. With V trimmed by 6 bases and J by 3 bases, 11 bases remained unmatched. Here the CDR3 DNA reads TGTGCCAGTAGCAGAACGACAGGGAATCCCAATCAGCCCCAGCATTTT. Its protein is CASSRTTGNPNQPQHF.

V and J are TRBV19 and TRBJ2-5, with D possibly called TRBD1 or TRBD2 (5 bases each). The CDR3 sequence is 13 residues long. Trimming removed 3 bases at V and 5 bases at J, with 10 bases between. Germline CDR1 reads LNHDA; CDR2 reads SQIVND (reference sequence). The CDR3 DNA follows: TGTGCCAGTAGTATCCATGGGGACGAGACCCAGTACTTC. Translating it yields CASSIHGDETQYF. The complete variable domain, with remaining parts taken from reference TRBV19 and TRBJ2-5, reads DGGITQSPKYLFRKEGQNVTLSCEQNLNHDAMYWYRQDPGQGLRLIYYSQIVNDFQKGDIAEGYSVSREKKESFPLTVTSAQKNPTAFYLCASSIHGDETQYFGPGTRLLVL.

V is TRBV29-1 and J is TRBJ1-1; D gene unclear. The CDR3 length is 10 residues. CDR1 is SQVTM and CDR2 is ANQGSEA in the germline V gene. The V end was cut by 6 bases, the J end by 11 bases, with 13 bases between. The CDR3 loop reads CSVVGRSAFF. CDR3 DNA sequence: TGCAGCGTCGTTGGGCGATCGGCTTTCTTT.

Many counts were recorded for this clonotype. The genes are TRBV11-2 and TRBJ2-6; TRBD1 aligns across 7 bases. CDR3 length: 17 residues. The junction had 6 bases not matched to a gene; V was cut back by 4 bases and J by 0 bases. CDR1 is SGHAT and CDR2 is FQNNGV in the germline V gene. CDR3: CASSSGQVLSGANVLTF. CDR3 nucleotides: TGTGCCAGCAGCTCAGGACAGGTCCTCTCTGGGGCCAACGTCCTGACTTTC.

The CDR3: CASSGGAGGYEHF. CDR3 nucleotide sequence: TGTGCCAGCAGTGGGGGGGCGGGAGGATACGAGCATTTT. V and J are TRBV2 and TRBJ1-5, with D tentatively TRBD1 (6 bases). Trimming stripped 4 bases from V and 14 bases from J, with 18 bases between. The CDR3 totals 13 residues. CDR1 SNHLY and CDR2 FYNNEI come from the germline V gene. The whole variable domain, remainder taken from reference TRBV2 and TRBJ1-5, is EPEVTQTPSHQVTQMGQEVILRCVPISNHLYFYWYRQILGQKVEFLVSFYNNEISEKSEIFDDQFSVERPDGSNFTLKIRSTKLEDSAMYFCASSGGAGGYEHFGDGTRLSIL.

This clonotype was seen ten or more times. The chain joins TRBV7-8 to TRBJ1-2; D not resolved. V shed 4 bases and J shed 3 bases, with 9 bases lying between them. The germline gives CDR1 SGHVS, CDR2 FQNEAQ. CDR3 size: 13 residues. The CDR3 bases are TGTGCCAGCAGCTGGGATCCGGACTATGGCTACACCTTC. Protein product: CASSWDPDYGYTF.

In its sample, this clonotype was seen many times. The chain carries TRBV5-1 and TRBJ1-1; D is perhaps TRBD1 (6 bases). V dropped 4 bases and J dropped 0 bases, with 10 bases sitting between them. Germline V CDR1 and CDR2: SGHRS, YFSETQ. This CDR3 region has 14 residues. The CDR3, as DNA: TGCGCCAGCAGCAGGACAGCCCTGAACACTGAAGCTTTCTTT. Translated, it gives CASSRTALNTEAFF.

The V and J genes are TRBV7-2 and TRBJ2-7; D ambiguous. Germline V gene data show CDR1 as SGHTA and CDR2 as FQGNSA. The CDR3 loop spans 16 amino acids. V shed 5 bases and J shed 3 bases, with 20 bases lying between them. CDR3 sequence: CASSQTRNLIYYEQYF. In DNA form, the CDR3 reads TGTGCCAGCAGCCAGACCCGTAACCTTATATACTACGAGCAGTACTTC.

This clonotype was observed at least ten times. The V call is TRBV7-8, the J call TRBJ1-3; D unresolved. The germline gives CDR1 SGHVS, CDR2 FQNEAQ. The CDR3 consists of 15 residues. V lost 3 bases and J lost 0, with 9 bases in between. CDR3 amino acids: CASSFAAGSGNTIYF. CDR3 coding DNA: TGTGCCAGCAGCTTCGCAGCGGGCTCTGGAAACACCATATATTTT.

This chain uses TRBV27 with TRBJ2-5; D perhaps matches TRBD1 (5 bases). V lost 5 bases to trimming and J lost 7 bases, with 8 bases between them. The CDR3 runs 11 residues. CDR1 is MNHEY and CDR2 is SMNVEV in the germline V gene (reference sequence). CDR3: CASSVQGTQYF. The CDR3 DNA sequence: TGTGCCAGCAGTGTCCAGGGGACCCAGTACTTC.

The V and J genes are TRBV5-1 and TRBJ2-6, with D hard to call. This CDR3 is built from 13 residues. CDR1 and CDR2 from the germline V gene are SGHRS and YFSETQ. The V end was cut by 0 bases, the J end by 11 bases, with 9 bases between. CDR3 sequence (DNA): TGCGCCAGCAGCTTGGGTGGAGCCTACGTCCTGACTTTC. Translation: CASSLGGAYVLTF.

The chain couples TRBV3-1 to TRBJ2-7; 9 bases are shared with TRBD2. The V gene's germline CDR1 is LGHDT and CDR2 YNNKEL (reference sequence). CDR3 length: 15 residues. V lost 1 base and J lost 6; bases outside the gene matches: 7. The DNA of the CDR3 is TGTGCCAGCAGCCAAGGGGTAGCGGGAGTAACCGAGCAGTACTTC. Translating gives CASSQGVAGVTEQYF.

There are many counts of this clonotype. V and J are TRBV19 and TRBJ2-5, with D possibly being TRBD2 (5 bases). The CDR3 covers 13 residues. Germline CDR1 and CDR2: LNHDA and SQIVND (reference sequence). V was clipped by 3 bases and J by 6 bases, with 11 bases between them. CDR3 nucleotide sequence: TGTGCCAGTAGTATGGATTCGGGAAAGACCCAGTACTTC. Its protein product is CASSMDSGKTQYF.

This chain connects TRBV25-1 to TRBJ1-1; D gene unclear. Germline CDR1 is MGHDK and CDR2 is SYGVNS. The V gene lost 9 bases and the J gene lost 1 base, with 6 bases spanning the gap. The CDR3 runs 11 residues. The CDR3 loop reads CASWTNTEAFF. For the CDR3, the DNA is TGTGCCAGTTGGACGAACACTGAAGCTTTCTTT.

The J gene is TRBJ2-1, the V gene TRBV7-2, with 8 bases that match TRBD2. Per germline, CDR1 SGHTA and CDR2 FQGNSA. The CDR3 is 15 amino acids. The ends lost 5 bases at V and 8 bases at J; junction bases unmatched: 11. The CDR3 is CASSPLGLSGDEQFF. The CDR3 nucleotides are TGTGCCAGCAGCCCCTTGGGCCTTAGCGGGGATGAGCAGTTCTTC.

The rearrangement joins TRBV6-6 to TRBJ1-5, with TRBD1 matching over 7 bases. This CDR3 has 17 amino acids. The V and J ends lost 9 bases and 2 bases, in that order; junction bases with no gene match: 16. Germline values: CDR1 MNHNY, CDR2 SVGAGI (reference sequence). The DNA for the CDR3 is TGTGCCAGTTGGACAGGTTTGTCTTTCGGGGGCAATCAGCCCCAGCATTTT. It yields the protein CASWTGLSFGGNQPQHF.

There are many counts of this clonotype. CDR3 region: CASSSRARASYTF. For the CDR3, the DNA is TGTGCCAGCTCGAGTAGGGCGCGGGCGAGCTACACCTTC. V and J are TRBV12-3 or TRBV12-4 and TRBJ1-2, with unresolved D. This CDR3 is 13 amino acids long. Trimming cost V 8 bases and J 9 bases, with 19 bases left between them.

CDR3 residues: CSVEGQENTGGETQYF. The CDR3 nucleotides are TGCAGCGTTGAGGGACAGGAGAACACCGGGGGAGAGACCCAGTACTTC. This rearrangement joins TRBV29-1 to TRBJ2-5; TRBD1 aligns across 8 bases. Losses at the gene ends were 3 bases for V and 4 bases for J; bases not matched to a gene: 13. The germline V gene encodes CDR1 SQVTM and CDR2 ANQGSEA. The CDR3 extends over 16 amino acids.

The gene calls are TRBV20-1 and TRBJ1-2; no reliable D call. The germline gives CDR1 DFQATT, CDR2 SNEGSKA (reference sequence). Trimming cost V 0 bases and J 5 bases, with 13 bases left between them. The CDR3 totals 14 residues. CDR3 sequence: CSARDHLREYGYTF. The CDR3 DNA sequence: TGCAGTGCTAGAGACCATCTCCGGGAATATGGCTACACCTTC.